The 17 T cell receptor beta chains below were found in one sample sequenced in a study of blood T cell repertoires in COVID-19. Generated by immunoSEQ multiplex PCR, the TCRdb table keeps only in-frame clones and is missing some. The data contain around 200,000 clones, 85% to 90% of them singletons. Sequenced: peripheral blood. These receptor sequences come from an elderly man with acute or convalescent COVID-19.

V usage is TRBV7-9 and J usage is TRBJ2-2; D is uncertain. In germline, CDR1 is SEHNR, CDR2 FQNEAQ (reference sequence). This CDR3 has 15 amino acids. V was clipped by 0 bases and J by 1 base, with 6 bases between them. CDR3 amino acids: CASSLAAQNTGELFF. The CDR3 DNA reads as TGTGCCAGCAGCTTAGCGGCCCAGAACACCGGGGAGCTGTTTTTT.

The chain links TRBV18 to TRBJ2-1; TRBD2 matches 10 bases. V shed 4 bases and J 2 bases; nucleotides not matched to a gene: 2. Germline CDR1 and CDR2: KGHSH and LQKENI. CDR3 length: 15 residues. CDR3: CASSLAGGTYNEQFF. DNA for the CDR3: TGTGCCAGCTCACTAGCGGGAGGAACCTACAATGAGCAGTTCTTC.

This sequence joins TRBV10-1 and TRBJ2-7, with 7 bases identical to TRBD1. Trimming at V came to 0 bases and at J to 0 bases, leaving 2 bases not matched to a gene. Germline V gives CDR1 WNHNN, CDR2 SYGVQD (reference sequence). The CDR3 has 15 residues. Written as DNA, the CDR3 is TGCGCCAGCAGTGAGTCGGGACAGCCCTCCTACGAGCAGTACTTC. This encodes CASSESGQPSYEQYF.

CDR3 loop: CAWMGTGLYTF. CDR3 sequence (DNA): TGTGCCTGGATGGGGACAGGTCTCTACACCTTC. The chain couples TRBV30 to TRBJ1-2, with 8 bases aligning to TRBD1. Germline lookup yields CDR1 GTSNPN and CDR2 SVGIG (reference sequence). V was clipped by 4 bases and J by 10 bases; unmatched bases: 5. This CDR3 has 11 residues.

The genes are TRBV28 and TRBJ2-7; 8 bases align to TRBD1. The V segment lost 3 bases and the J segment 2 bases; nucleotides outside the gene matches: 3. Germline values: CDR1 MDHEN, CDR2 SYDVKM. The CDR3 is made up of 14 amino acids. The CDR3 region has the DNA TGTGCCAGCAGTTTCTCAGGGGGCGCCTACGAGCAGTACTTC. This codes for CASSFSGGAYEQYF.

This clone was seen just once. This chain uses TRBV7-2 with TRBJ2-2, with D possibly being TRBD2 (6 bases). The CDR3 has 15 amino acids. Trimming removed 0 bases at V and 4 bases at J, with 9 bases between. Germline V lookup: CDR1 SGHTA, CDR2 FQGNSA. In nucleotides, the CDR3 is TGTGCCAGCAGCTTAGCCGGGAGTAGCACCGGGGAGCTGTTTTTT. Its protein product is CASSLAGSSTGELFF.

The gene calls are TRBV14 and TRBJ2-7; D is perhaps TRBD2 (5 bases). Looked up from germline, CDR1 is SGHDN and CDR2 is FVKESK. V dropped 1 base and J dropped 3 bases, with 7 bases sitting between them. The length of the CDR3 is 13 residues. CDR3 in DNA: TGTGCCAGCAGCCAAGGTCGGGGCTACGAGCAGTACTTC. This codes for CASSQGRGYEQYF.

The V call is TRBV4-1, the J call TRBJ2-2, with 14 bases lining up with TRBD2. The V segment lost 1 base and the J segment 6 bases; nucleotides outside the gene matches: 13. Germline CDR1 MGHRA, CDR2 YSYEKL. The CDR3 sequence is 20 residues long. CDR3 DNA: TGCGCCAGCAGCCAAGTGGGACTAGCGGGAGAACGTGGTCGGCCCGGGGAGCTGTTTTTT. Translation gives CASSQVGLAGERGRPGELFF.

V usage is TRBV18 and J usage is TRBJ1-1, with no clear D. The ends were cut back, 2 bases at V and 7 bases at J, with 8 bases in the middle. The germline V gene has CDR1 KGHSH and CDR2 LQKENI. There are 12 residues in the CDR3. The CDR3 nucleotides read TGTGCCAGCTCACCATCGCAGGTTGAAGCTTTCTTT. This codes for CASSPSQVEAFF.

The V and J genes are TRBV7-8 and TRBJ2-5, with unresolved D. Germline V gene data show CDR1 as SGHVS and CDR2 as FQNEAQ. The CDR3 is 16 amino acids. Trimming shortened V by 2 bases and J by 5 bases, and 18 bases separated the two germline ends. The DNA of the CDR3 is TGTGCCAGCAGCTTAACTACCCGTAACAATTGGGAGACCCAGTACTTC. Translated, it gives CASSLTTRNNWETQYF.

The rearrangement joins TRBV5-1 to TRBJ1-5, with 8 bases aligning to TRBD1. Losses at the gene ends were 2 bases for V and 6 bases for J; bases not matched to a gene: 7. Germline CDR1 and CDR2: SGHRS and YFSETQ. The CDR3 runs 15 residues. The CDR3 coding sequence is TGCGCCAGCAGCTTACAGGGGGAGGTGGTTCAGCCCCAGCATTTT. Amino acids: CASSLQGEVVQPQHF.

The chain couples TRBV5-6 to TRBJ1-5; TRBD1 might be the D (6 bases). Germline lookup yields CDR1 SGHDT and CDR2 YYEEEE. The CDR3 covers 15 residues. The germline V and J ends were trimmed by 4 bases and 2 bases, with 13 bases remaining between them. CDR3 in DNA: TGTGCCAGCAGCCGAACAGGGTCTGGCAATCAGCCCCAGCATTTT. Translated, it gives CASSRTGSGNQPQHF. The full variable domain, in which reference TRBV5-6 and TRBJ1-5 provide the parts outside the CDR3, is DAGVTQSPTHLIKTRGQQVTLRCSPKSGHDTVSWYQQALGQGPQFIFQYYEEEERQRGNFPDRFSGHQFPNYSSELNVNALLLGDSALYLCASSRTGSGNQPQHFGDGTRLSIL.

J is TRBJ2-1 and V is TRBV2, with 9 bases fitting TRBD2. Germline-derived CDR1 and CDR2 are SNHLY and FYNNEI. Germline trimming cut 9 bases from V and 4 bases from J; bases unmatched to any gene: 7. This CDR3 comprises 14 residues. CDR3 nucleotide sequence: TGTGCCAGGTCTAGCGGGGCTACATACAATGAGCAGTTCTTC. This encodes CARSSGATYNEQFF.

The rearrangement uses TRBV19 and TRBJ1-1; 8 bases map to TRBD1. The germline V gene has CDR1 LNHDA and CDR2 SQIVND (reference sequence). CDR3 length: 14 residues. V lost 5 bases and J lost 4; bases outside the gene matches: 6. This chain's CDR3 is CASSLGQGGTEAFF. As DNA, the CDR3 is TGTGCCAGTAGTCTTGGACAGGGCGGCACTGAAGCTTTCTTT.

The chain uses TRBV12-5 and TRBJ2-5; weak D call: TRBD1 (5 bases). Germline V lookup: CDR1 LGHNT, CDR2 FRNRAP. The CDR3 is made up of 17 amino acids. The V end lost 2 bases, the J end lost 3 bases, and 19 bases lay between the germline ends. The DNA for the CDR3 is TGTGCTAGTGGTTTGCCTCCATTCAGGGTTTCCGAAGAGACCCAGTACTTC. Amino acid sequence: CASGLPPFRVSEETQYF.

V usage is TRBV6-6 and J usage is TRBJ2-1; 7 nucleotides agree with TRBD2. V lost 8 bases and J lost 8; bases outside the gene matches: 9. The length of the CDR3 is 13 residues. CDR1 is MNHNY and CDR2 is SVGAGI in the germline V gene (reference sequence). The CDR3 DNA is TGTGCCAGCGGCGGGAGTAATTACGATGAGCAGTTCTTC. It specifies CASGGSNYDEQFF.

The V and J genes are TRBV5-5 and TRBJ2-7; 7 positions match TRBD1. V was pared by 6 bases and J by 3 bases, with 15 bases of the junction left unmatched. This CDR3 contains 16 residues. Germline CDR1 reads SGHKS; CDR2 reads YYEKEE (reference sequence). CDR3 DNA sequence: TGTGCCAGCATCTCGTACCCGGACAGGATCCTCTACGAGCAGTACGTC. Its protein is CASISYPDRILYEQYV.